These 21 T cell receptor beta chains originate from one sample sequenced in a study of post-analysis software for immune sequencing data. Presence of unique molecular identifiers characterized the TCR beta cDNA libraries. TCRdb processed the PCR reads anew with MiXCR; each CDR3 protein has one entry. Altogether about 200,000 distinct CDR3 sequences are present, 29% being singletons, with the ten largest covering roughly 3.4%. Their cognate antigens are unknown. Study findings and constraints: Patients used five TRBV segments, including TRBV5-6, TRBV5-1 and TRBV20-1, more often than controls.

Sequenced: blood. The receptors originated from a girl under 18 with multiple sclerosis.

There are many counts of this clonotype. The CDR3 DNA follows: TGCAGCGTTGAGAGACAGATCTATGGCTACACCTTC. This translates into CSVERQIYGYTF. V and J are TRBV29-1 and TRBJ1-2; TRBD1 might be the D (5 bases). Trimming shortened V by 3 bases and J by 4 bases, and 9 bases separated the two germline ends. Germline-derived CDR1 and CDR2 are SQVTM and ANQGSEA. The CDR3 has 12 residues.

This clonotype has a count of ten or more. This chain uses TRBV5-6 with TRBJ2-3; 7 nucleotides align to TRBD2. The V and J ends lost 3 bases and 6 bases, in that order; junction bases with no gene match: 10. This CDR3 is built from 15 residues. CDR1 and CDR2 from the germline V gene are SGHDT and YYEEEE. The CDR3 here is CASSSLGWGGDTQYF. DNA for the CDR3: TGTGCCAGCAGCTCCCTAGGTTGGGGGGGTGATACGCAGTATTTT.

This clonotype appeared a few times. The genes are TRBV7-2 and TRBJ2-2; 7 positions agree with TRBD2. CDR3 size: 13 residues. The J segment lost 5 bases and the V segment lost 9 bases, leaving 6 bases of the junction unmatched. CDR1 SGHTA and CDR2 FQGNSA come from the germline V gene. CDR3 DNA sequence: TGTGCCAGTTCTGCCGGGGGGACCGGGGAGCTGTTTTTT. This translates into CASSAGGTGELFF.

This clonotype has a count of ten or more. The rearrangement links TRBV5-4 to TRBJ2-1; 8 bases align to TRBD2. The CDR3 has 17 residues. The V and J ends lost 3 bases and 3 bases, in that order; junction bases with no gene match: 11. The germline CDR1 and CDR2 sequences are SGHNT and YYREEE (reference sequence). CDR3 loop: CASSSGGREAVYNEQFF. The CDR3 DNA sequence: TGTGCCAGCAGCTCCGGGGGGCGGGAGGCCGTCTACAATGAGCAGTTCTTC.

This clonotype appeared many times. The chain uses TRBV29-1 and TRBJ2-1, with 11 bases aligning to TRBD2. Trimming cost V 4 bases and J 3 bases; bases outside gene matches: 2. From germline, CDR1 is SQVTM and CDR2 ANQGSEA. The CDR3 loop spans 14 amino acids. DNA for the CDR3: TGCAGCGTTGGAGGGACTAGCGGCTACAATGAGCAGTTCTTC. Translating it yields CSVGGTSGYNEQFF.

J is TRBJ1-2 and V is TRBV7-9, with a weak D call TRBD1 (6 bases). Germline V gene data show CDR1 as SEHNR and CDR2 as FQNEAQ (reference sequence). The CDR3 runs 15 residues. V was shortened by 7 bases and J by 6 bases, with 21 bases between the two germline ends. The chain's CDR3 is CASIDHTGIRDGYTF. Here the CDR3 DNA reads TGTGCCAGCATCGATCATACAGGGATTCGCGATGGCTACACCTTC.

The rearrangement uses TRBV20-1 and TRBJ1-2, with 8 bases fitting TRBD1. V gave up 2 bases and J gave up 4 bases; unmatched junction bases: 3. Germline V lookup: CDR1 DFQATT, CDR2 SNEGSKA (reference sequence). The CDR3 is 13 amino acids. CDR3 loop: CSARSGQVYGYTF. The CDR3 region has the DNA TGCAGTGCTAGATCGGGACAGGTCTATGGCTACACCTTC.

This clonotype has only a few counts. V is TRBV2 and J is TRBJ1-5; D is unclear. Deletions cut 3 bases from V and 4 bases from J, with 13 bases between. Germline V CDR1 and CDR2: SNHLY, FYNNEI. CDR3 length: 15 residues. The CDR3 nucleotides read TGTGCCAGCAGTGACCGAATCGAAAGGAATCAGCCCCAGCATTTT. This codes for CASSDRIERNQPQHF.

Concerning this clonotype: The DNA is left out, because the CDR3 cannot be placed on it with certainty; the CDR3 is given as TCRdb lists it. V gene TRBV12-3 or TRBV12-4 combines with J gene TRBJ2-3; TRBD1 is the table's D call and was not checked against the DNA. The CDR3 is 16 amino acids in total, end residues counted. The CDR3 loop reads CASRGYWGRGTDTEYF.

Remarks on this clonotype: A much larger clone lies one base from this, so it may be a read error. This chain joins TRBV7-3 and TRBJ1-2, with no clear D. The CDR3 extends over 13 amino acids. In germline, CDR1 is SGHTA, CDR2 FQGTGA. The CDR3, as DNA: TGTGCCGGCAGCCCCGCGAGCAACTATGGCTACACCTTC. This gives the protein CAGSPASNYGYTF.

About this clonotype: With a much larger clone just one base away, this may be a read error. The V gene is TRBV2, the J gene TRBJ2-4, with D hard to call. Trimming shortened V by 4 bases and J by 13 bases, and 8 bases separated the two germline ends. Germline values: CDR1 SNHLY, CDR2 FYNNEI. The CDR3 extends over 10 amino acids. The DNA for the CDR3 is TGTGCCAGCAGTGTACACGTGCAGTACTTC. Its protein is CASSVHVQYF.

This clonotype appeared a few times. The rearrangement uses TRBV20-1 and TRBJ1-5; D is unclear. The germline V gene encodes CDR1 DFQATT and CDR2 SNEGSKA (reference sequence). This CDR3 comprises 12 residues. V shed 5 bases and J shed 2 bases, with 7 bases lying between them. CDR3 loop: CSAVKGNQPQHF. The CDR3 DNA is TGCAGTGCTGTTAAGGGCAATCAGCCCCAGCATTTT.

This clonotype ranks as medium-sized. CDR3 in amino acids: CSVDTFGTGTYEQYF. The CDR3 nucleotides read TGCAGCGTTGATACTTTCGGGACAGGGACCTACGAGCAGTACTTC. The V call is TRBV29-1, the J call TRBJ2-7; 9 bases fit TRBD1. The trim removed 3 bases at V and 2 bases at J, leaving 8 bases unmatched. CDR1 is SQVTM and CDR2 is ANQGSEA in the germline V gene. This CDR3 has 15 amino acids.

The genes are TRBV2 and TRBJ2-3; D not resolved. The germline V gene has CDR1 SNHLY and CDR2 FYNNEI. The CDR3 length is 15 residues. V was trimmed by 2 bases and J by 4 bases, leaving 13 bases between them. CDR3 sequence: CASSESWGRADTQYF. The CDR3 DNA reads TGTGCCAGCAGTGAAAGTTGGGGTCGGGCAGATACGCAGTATTTT.

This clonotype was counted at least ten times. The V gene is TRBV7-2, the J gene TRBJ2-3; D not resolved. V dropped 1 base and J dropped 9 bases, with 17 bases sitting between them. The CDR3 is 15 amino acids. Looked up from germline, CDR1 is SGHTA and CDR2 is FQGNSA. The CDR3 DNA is TGTGCCAGCAGCTTAGTTAGGGTTTTGCGTGACACGCAGTATTTT. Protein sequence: CASSLVRVLRDTQYF. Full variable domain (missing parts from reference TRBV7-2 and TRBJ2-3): GAGVSQSPSNKVTEKGKDVELRCDPISGHTALYWYRQSLGQGLEFLIYFQGNSAPDKSGLPSDRFSAERTGGSVSTLTIQRTQQEDSAVYLCASSLVRVLRDTQYFGPGTRLTVL.

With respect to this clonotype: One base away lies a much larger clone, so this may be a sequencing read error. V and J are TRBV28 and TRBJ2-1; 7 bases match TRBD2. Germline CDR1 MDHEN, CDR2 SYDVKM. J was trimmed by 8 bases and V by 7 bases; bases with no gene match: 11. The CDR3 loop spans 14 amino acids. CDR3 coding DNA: TGTGCCAGCAACTCCCCCGGGGAGGGCGATGAGCAGTTCTTC. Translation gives CASNSPGEGDEQFF. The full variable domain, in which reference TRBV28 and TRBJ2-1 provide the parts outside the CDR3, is DVKVTQSSRYLVKRTGEKVFLECVQDMDHENMFWYRQDPGLGLRLIYFSYDVKMKEKGDIPEGYSVSREKKERFSLILESASTNQTSMYLCASNSPGEGDEQFFGPGTRLTVL.

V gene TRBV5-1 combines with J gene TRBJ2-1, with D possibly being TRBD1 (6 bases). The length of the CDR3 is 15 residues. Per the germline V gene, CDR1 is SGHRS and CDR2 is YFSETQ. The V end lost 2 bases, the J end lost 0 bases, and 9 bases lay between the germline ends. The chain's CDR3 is CASSFGQPSYNEQFF. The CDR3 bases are TGCGCCAGCAGCTTTGGACAGCCCTCCTACAATGAGCAGTTCTTC.

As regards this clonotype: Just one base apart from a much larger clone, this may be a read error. The CDR3 nucleotides read TGTGCCAGGAGGAAAACAGGGAAGGATACGCAGTATTTT. It encodes CARRKTGKDTQYF. This chain links TRBV6-1 with TRBJ2-3; the D gene is possibly TRBD1 (6 bases). Trimming removed 9 bases at V and 6 bases at J, with 16 bases between. The CDR3 totals 13 residues. The germline gives CDR1 MNHNS, CDR2 SASEGT.

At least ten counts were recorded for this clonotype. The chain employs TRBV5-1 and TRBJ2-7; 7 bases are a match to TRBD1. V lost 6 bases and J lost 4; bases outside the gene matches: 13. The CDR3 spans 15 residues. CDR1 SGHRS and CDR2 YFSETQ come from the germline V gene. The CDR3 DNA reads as TGCGCCAGCACCCTTGATCTAGGGGGCCTTTACGAGCAGTACTTC. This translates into CASTLDLGGLYEQYF.

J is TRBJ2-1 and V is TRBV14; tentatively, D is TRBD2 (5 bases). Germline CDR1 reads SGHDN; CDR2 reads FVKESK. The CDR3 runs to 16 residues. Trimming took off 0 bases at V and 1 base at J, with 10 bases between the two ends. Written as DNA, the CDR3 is TGTGCCAGCAGCCAAGATCTCGGGGTGTCCTACAATGAGCAGTTCTTC. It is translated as CASSQDLGVSYNEQFF.

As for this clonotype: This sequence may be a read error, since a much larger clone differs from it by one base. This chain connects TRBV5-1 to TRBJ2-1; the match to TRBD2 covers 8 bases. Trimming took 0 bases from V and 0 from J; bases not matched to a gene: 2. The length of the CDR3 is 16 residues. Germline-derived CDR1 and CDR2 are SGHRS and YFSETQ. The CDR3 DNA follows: TGCGCCAGCAGCTTGGCGGGGGGGGTCTCCTACAATGAGCAGTTCTTC. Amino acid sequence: CASSLAGGVSYNEQFF.